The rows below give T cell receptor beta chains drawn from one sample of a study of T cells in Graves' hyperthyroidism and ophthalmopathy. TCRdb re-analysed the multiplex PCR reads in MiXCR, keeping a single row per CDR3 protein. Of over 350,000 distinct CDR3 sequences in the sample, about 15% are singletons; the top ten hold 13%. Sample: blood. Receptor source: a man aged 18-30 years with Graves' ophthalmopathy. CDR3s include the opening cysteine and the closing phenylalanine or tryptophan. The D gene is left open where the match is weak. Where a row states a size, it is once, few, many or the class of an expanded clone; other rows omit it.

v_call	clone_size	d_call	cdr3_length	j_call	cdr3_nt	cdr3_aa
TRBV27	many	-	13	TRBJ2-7	TGTGCCAGCAGTTTACTAACCGGTTACGAGCAGTACTTC	CASSLLTGYEQYF
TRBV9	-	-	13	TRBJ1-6	TGTGCCAGCAGCGTAGTTAGCAATTCACCCCTCCACTTT	CASSVVSNSPLHF
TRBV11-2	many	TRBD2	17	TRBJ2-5	TGTGCCAGCAGCTACGATTCGTCTAGCGGGGAGAGAGAGACCCAGTACTTC	CASSYDSSSGERETQYF
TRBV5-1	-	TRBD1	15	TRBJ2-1	TGCGCCAGCAGCCCCGACAGGGACCGCGACAATGAGCAGTTCTTC	CASSPDRDRDNEQFF
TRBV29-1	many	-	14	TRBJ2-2	TGCAGCGTGGGGGGACAGACGAACACCGGGGAGCTGTTTTTT	CSVGGQTNTGELFF
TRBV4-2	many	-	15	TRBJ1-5	TGTGCCAGCAGCCAAGCCCGGGACACGGATCAGCCCCAGCATTTT	CASSQARDTDQPQHF
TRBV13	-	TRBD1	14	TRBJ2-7	TGTGCCAGCAGCTCGGGACAGGGGGCGCGTGAGCAGTACTTC	CASSSGQGAREQYF
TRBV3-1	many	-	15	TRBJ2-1	TGTGCCAGCACCAGGGCGGGGTCCATAAACAATGAGCAGTTCTTC	CASTRAGSINNEQFF
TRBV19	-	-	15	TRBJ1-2	TGTGCCAGTAGTCTCGTGGGGGCCCAGTTTCCTGGCTACACCTTC	CASSLVGAQFPGYTF
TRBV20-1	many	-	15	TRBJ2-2	TGCAGTGCTGACCACAAGTTAGGAAACACCGGGGAGCTGTTTTTT	CSADHKLGNTGELFF
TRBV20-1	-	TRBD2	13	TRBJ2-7	TGCAGTGCCCCGGCTAGCGGGAGCTACGAGCAGTACTTC	CSAPASGSYEQYF
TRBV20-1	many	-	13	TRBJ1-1	TGCAGTGCCCCCCCTAAAAGGGCCTTCAAAGCTTTCTTT	CSAPPKRAFKAFF
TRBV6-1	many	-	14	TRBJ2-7	TGTGCCAGCAGTAAACGGACTGGAATTTACGAGCAGTACTTC	CASSKRTGIYEQYF
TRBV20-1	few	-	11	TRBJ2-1	TGCAGTAGTGGGGCCTCAGGGGAGCAGTTCTTC	CSSGASGEQFF
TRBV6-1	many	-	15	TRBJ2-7	TGTGCCAGCAGTGATAATATCCCCCCAGCCTACGAGCAGTACTTC	CASSDNIPPAYEQYF
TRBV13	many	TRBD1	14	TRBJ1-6	TGTGCCAGCAGCGATGGGACAGGGAGGTCACCCCTCCACTTT	CASSDGTGRSPLHF
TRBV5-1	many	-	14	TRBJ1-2	TGCGCCAGCAGCCCCGCCCTTACAGACTATGGCTACACCTTC	CASSPALTDYGYTF
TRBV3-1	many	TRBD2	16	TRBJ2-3	TGTGCCAGCAGCCAAGACGGAGCGGGAGGGCCCGGTACGCAGTATTTT	CASSQDGAGGPGTQYF
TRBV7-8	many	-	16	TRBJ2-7	TGTGCCAGCAGCTCCAAGGCGCGGGACGTCGCCTACGAGCAGTACTTC	CASSSKARDVAYEQYF
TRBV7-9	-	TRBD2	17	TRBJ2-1	TGTGCCAGCAGCTTATCTTTAGGGACTAGGCTCTACAATGAGCAGTTCTTC	CASSLSLGTRLYNEQFF
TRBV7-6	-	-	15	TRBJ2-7	TGTGCCAGCAGCCGTACGGGGTCCCTCTCCTACGAGCAGTACTTC	CASSRTGSLSYEQYF
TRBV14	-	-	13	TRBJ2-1	TGTGCCAGCAGCCAAGGTTCCAACAATGAGCAGTTCTTC	CASSQGSNNEQFF
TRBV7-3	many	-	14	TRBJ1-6	TGTGCCAGCAGCTTAGGAGGGTGGTATTCACCCCTCCACTTT	CASSLGGWYSPLHF
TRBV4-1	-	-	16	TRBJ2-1	TGCGCCAGCAGCCATTTCCCACCCGGGGGATACAATGAGCAGTTCTTC	CASSHFPPGGYNEQFF
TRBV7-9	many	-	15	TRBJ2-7	TGTGCCAGCAGCTTAGTTGCGGGGACCTCCTACGAGCAGTACTTC	CASSLVAGTSYEQYF
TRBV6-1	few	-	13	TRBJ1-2	TGTGCCAGCCTCAAGAGTTTTAACTATGGCTACACCTTC	CASLKSFNYGYTF
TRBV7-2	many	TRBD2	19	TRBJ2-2	TGTGCCAGCAGCTTACCCGTAGCGGGAGGGCCCGACGACACCGGGGAGCTGTTTTTT	CASSLPVAGGPDDTGELFF
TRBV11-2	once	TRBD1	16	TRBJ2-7	TGTGCCAGCAGCTTTCCCGGGACAGGCTACGCCTACGAGCAGTACTTC	CASSFPGTGYAYEQYF
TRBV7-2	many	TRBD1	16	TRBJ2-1	TGTGCCAGCAGCTTAGTGACAGGGCTAAACTACAATGAGCAGTTCTTC	CASSLVTGLNYNEQFF
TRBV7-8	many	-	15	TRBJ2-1	TGTGCCAGCAGCTATTCTCCCGCCCATTTCAATGAGCAGTTCTTC	CASSYSPAHFNEQFF
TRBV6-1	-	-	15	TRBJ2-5	TGTGCCAGCAGTTGGGGCCTCGCGGAACAAGAGACCCAGTACTTC	CASSWGLAEQETQYF
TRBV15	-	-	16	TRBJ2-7	TGTGCCACCAGCAGAGATAGGGGCCGCGGACCCTACGAGCAGTACTTC	CATSRDRGRGPYEQYF
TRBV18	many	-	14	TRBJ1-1	TGTGCCAGCTCACCACCGCCCAGGGACACTGAAGCTTTCTTT	CASSPPPRDTEAFF
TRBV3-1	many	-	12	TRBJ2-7	TGTGCCAGCAGCCAAAGGGAACTCGAGCAGTACTTC	CASSQRELEQYF
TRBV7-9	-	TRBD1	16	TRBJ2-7	TGTGCCAGCAGCCCAGGGGGACCAGGAATGGACTACGAGCAGTACTTC	CASSPGGPGMDYEQYF
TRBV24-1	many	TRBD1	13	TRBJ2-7	TGTGCCACCAGTGCCGGACAGGGCTACGAGCAGTACTTC	CATSAGQGYEQYF
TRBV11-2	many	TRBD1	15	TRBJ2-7	TGTGCCAGCAGCTTAGGGACAGGCATTTCCTACGAGCAGTACTTC	CASSLGTGISYEQYF
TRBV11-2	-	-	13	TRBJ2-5	TGTGCCAGCAGCTACGACCGGGACGAGACCCAGTACTTC	CASSYDRDETQYF
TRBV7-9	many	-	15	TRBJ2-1	TGTGCCAGCAGCTCAAGGGACTCCTTGGGCAATGAGCAGTTCTTC	CASSSRDSLGNEQFF
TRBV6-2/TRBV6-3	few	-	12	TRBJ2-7	TGTGCCAGCAGTCCAGGGTACCGCGAGCAGTACTTC	CASSPGYREQYF
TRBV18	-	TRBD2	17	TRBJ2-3	TGTGCCAGCTCACCGGTCCGTAGCGGGGGGGTCACAGATACGCAGTATTTT	CASSPVRSGGVTDTQYF
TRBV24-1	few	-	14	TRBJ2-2	TGTGCCACCTCCCACCTCAGGGTGCCCGGGGAGCTGTTTTTT	CATSHLRVPGELFF
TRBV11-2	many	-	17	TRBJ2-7	TGTGCCAGCAGCTTATTCACCCAGACAGGTTTGAGTCCCGAGCAGTACTTC	CASSLFTQTGLSPEQYF
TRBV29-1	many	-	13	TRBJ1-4	TGCAGCGTTGCCTCAACAACTAATGAAAAACTGTTTTTT	CSVASTTNEKLFF
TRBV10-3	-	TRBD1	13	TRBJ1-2	TGTGCCATCAGGGGGACAGAGTTCTATGGCTACACCTTC	CAIRGTEFYGYTF
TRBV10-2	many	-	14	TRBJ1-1	TGCGCCAGCAGTGGGACAGCCTTGAACACTGAAGCTTTCTTT	CASSGTALNTEAFF
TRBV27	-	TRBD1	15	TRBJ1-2	TGTGCCAGCAGGAGACAGGGGTCTTCTTTGCGGGGCTACACCTTC	CASRRQGSSLRGYTF
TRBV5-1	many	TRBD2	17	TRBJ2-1	TGCGCCAGCAGCCAGGTGCAGGGCGCGGGAGGGCCGAATGAGCAGTTCTTC	CASSQVQGAGGPNEQFF
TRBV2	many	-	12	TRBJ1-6	TGTGCCAGCAGTGATGATAATTCACCCCTCCACTTT	CASSDDNSPLHF
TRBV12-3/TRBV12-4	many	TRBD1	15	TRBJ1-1	TGTGCCAGCAGAATCACCCCAGGGGGGAACACTGAAGCTTTCTTT	CASRITPGGNTEAFF
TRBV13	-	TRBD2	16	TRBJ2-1	TGTGCCAGCAGCCGTATTCTAGCGGGGATCTACAATGAGCAGTTCTTC	CASSRILAGIYNEQFF
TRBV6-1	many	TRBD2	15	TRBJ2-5	TGTGCCAGCAACCTACTAGCGGGGATGAAAGAGACCCAGTACTTC	CASNLLAGMKETQYF
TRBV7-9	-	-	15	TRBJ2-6	TGTGCCAGCAGCTTAGTAGAGTCGGGGGCCAACGTCCTGACTTTC	CASSLVESGANVLTF